One and the same sample provided the 12 T cell receptor beta chains below, sequenced in a study of T-cell memory formation after mild COVID-19. TCRdb analysed the 5' RACE reads with MiXCR anew, one entry per CDR3 protein. Here the sample spans 100,000 to 130,000 distinct CDR3 sequences, approximately 14% being singletons. The sample comprised PBMCs or a T cell subset sorted from them (not recorded which). The receptors shown here come from a man younger than 30 who had mild COVID-19 (a few samples of this study predate the infection). Cell type and time point are not known.

The chain joins TRBV7-9 to TRBJ1-6; weak D call: TRBD1 (6 bases). The CDR3 covers 15 residues. Looked up from germline, CDR1 is SEHNR and CDR2 is FQNEAQ (reference sequence). V was clipped by 1 base and J by 7 bases, with 11 bases between them. CDR3 residues: CASSLGTVENSPLHF. In DNA, the CDR3 is TGTGCCAGCAGCTTAGGGACAGTAGAGAATTCACCCCTCCACTTT.

This clonotype was counted a few times. The rearrangement links TRBV7-9 to TRBJ2-5; D ambiguous. Germline V gives CDR1 SEHNR, CDR2 FQNEAQ (reference sequence). This CDR3 has 15 residues. The V end was cut by 4 bases, the J end by 0 bases, with 12 bases between. The CDR3 is CASSSNRPYQETQYF. The DNA of the CDR3 is TGTGCCAGCAGCTCTAACCGCCCGTACCAAGAGACCCAGTACTTC.

The sample holds a few counts of this clonotype. The chain's CDR3 is CSARDFIDMVTEAFF. The CDR3 DNA reads TGCAGTGCTAGAGATTTTATTGATATGGTCACTGAAGCTTTCTTT. J is TRBJ1-1 and V is TRBV20-1; D is undetermined. Germline V lookup: CDR1 DFQATT, CDR2 SNEGSKA (reference sequence). CDR3 length: 15 amino acids. Trimming removed 0 bases from V and 4 bases from J, with 15 bases in between.

The chain links TRBV18 to TRBJ1-5, with a possible D match to TRBD1 (6 bases). The CDR3 has 16 amino acids. Germline V gene lookup returns CDR1 KGHSH and CDR2 LQKENI. Trimming cost V 4 bases and J 8 bases, with 21 bases left between them. In DNA, the CDR3 is TGTGCCAGCTCACATACGGCAGGGACTGAGGGGGAGCCCCAGCATTTT. Encoded protein: CASSHTAGTEGEPQHF.

This clonotype was found a few times. The V and J genes are TRBV4-1 and TRBJ1-2; D gene uncertain. From germline, CDR1 is MGHRA and CDR2 YSYEKL. The length of the CDR3 is 12 residues. V was shortened by 0 bases and J by 6 bases, with 5 bases between the two germline ends. This chain's CDR3 is CASSQDLDGYTF. CDR3 coding DNA: TGCGCCAGCAGCCAAGATCTGGATGGCTACACCTTC.

The rearrangement uses TRBV6-5 and TRBJ2-1, with a tentative D call TRBD1 (6 bases). The CDR3 extends over 14 amino acids. The V gene lost 0 bases and the J gene lost 3 bases, with 6 bases spanning the gap. Germline-derived CDR1 and CDR2 are MNHEY and SVGAGI. CDR3 sequence (DNA): TGTGCCAGCAGTTACTCGGACAGCTACAATGAGCAGTTCTTC. Translated, it gives CASSYSDSYNEQFF.

There are a few counts of this clonotype. The chain joins TRBV28 to TRBJ1-1, with TRBD1 identical over 8 bases. The V and J ends lost 7 bases and 1 base, in that order; junction bases with no gene match: 2. This CDR3 has 13 residues. Germline V gene lookup returns CDR1 MDHEN and CDR2 SYDVKM. The chain's CDR3 is CASNRGANTEAFF. The CDR3, as DNA: TGTGCCAGCAACAGGGGGGCGAACACTGAAGCTTTCTTT. The whole variable domain, filled in from reference TRBV28 and TRBJ1-1, reads DVKVTQSSRYLVKRTGEKVFLECVQDMDHENMFWYRQDPGLGLRLIYFSYDVKMKEKGDIPEGYSVSREKKERFSLILESASTNQTSMYLCASNRGANTEAFFGQGTRLTVV.

At least ten counts were recorded for this clonotype. This chain joins TRBV7-2 and TRBJ2-3; 11 bases map to TRBD2. This CDR3 has 15 residues. The germline V gene encodes CDR1 SGHTA and CDR2 FQGNSA. V was pared by 4 bases and J by 4 bases, with 4 bases of the junction left unmatched. DNA of the CDR3: TGTGCCAGCAGCTATAGCGGGGGGGCCGCAGATACGCAGTATTTT. It yields the protein CASSYSGGAADTQYF.

This clonotype was seen repeatedly, ten times or more. The chain joins TRBV6-2 or TRBV6-3 to TRBJ2-3; 8 bases line up with TRBD2. The J segment lost 10 bases and the V segment lost 4 bases, leaving 4 bases of the junction unmatched. Germline-derived CDR1 and CDR2 are MNHEY and SVGEGT. The CDR3 spans 12 residues. Written as DNA, the CDR3 is TGTGCCAGCAGTTCCAGCGGGGGCCCGCAGTATTTT. This gives the protein CASSSSGGPQYF.

This clonotype has more than one count but fewer than ten. This chain joins TRBV19 and TRBJ2-7; unclear D gene. The CDR3 consists of 13 residues. V dropped 3 bases and J dropped 9 bases, with 15 bases sitting between them. Germline CDR1 is LNHDA and CDR2 is SQIVND (reference sequence). The CDR3 coding sequence is TGTGCCAGTAGTATTACGCTCCTAGGCCTGCAGTACGTC. Translating it yields CASSITLLGLQYV.

The V call is TRBV28, the J call TRBJ1-4; D is ambiguous. The V end lost 4 bases, the J end lost 11 bases, and 11 bases lay between the germline ends. Germline V lookup: CDR1 MDHEN, CDR2 SYDVKM. The CDR3 has 12 amino acids. The CDR3 reads CASSSSHRKLFF. The DNA of the CDR3 is TGTGCCAGCAGTTCGTCACATCGGAAACTGTTTTTT.

This clonotype was detected ten times or more. The CDR3 sequence: CASWLHPEWDEQYF. CDR3 DNA: TGCGCCAGCTGGTTACACCCGGAGTGGGACGAGCAGTACTTC. The chain joins TRBV5-1 to TRBJ2-7, with D hard to call. The CDR3 loop spans 14 amino acids. The germline gives CDR1 SGHRS, CDR2 YFSETQ. With 7 bases removed from V and 5 bases from J, the gap between germline ends came to 19 bases.